Reported below is one T cell receptor (beta chain). Its antigen is not yet known. This sample was sequenced with a NextSeq 550. The Human TCR Profiling Kit (MiLaboratory) was used to make UMI-labeled 5' RACE TRB cDNA libraries. The full amount of extracted RNA was used for cDNA synthesis, and the full amount of resulting cDNA was used for PCR amplification. Libraries were prepared in parallel with an identical number of PCR cycles. From the authors' description of their analysis: MIGEC and MiXCR extracted about 53,000 +/- 10,000 unique UMI-labeled TRB cDNA molecules per library, requiring at least two reads per UMI. Each library averaged 40,000 +/- 10,000 functional in-frame TRB CDR3 nucleotide clonotypes without stop codons. After downsampling to 5000 UMI-labeled TRB molecules per sample, diversity metrics such as normalized Shannon-Wiener and Chao1 were calculated in VDJtools. For the central five CDR3 residues, VDJtools calculated physicochemical properties weighted by clonotype size, namely interaction energy, strength, volume and Kidera factor 4. TCRdb reprocessed the reads and lists each CDR3 protein sequence as a single entry, with no DNA. None of the V and J calls come from the authors' own analysis; TCRdb made them. This sample's records show some 130,000 distinct CDR3 sequences. The biggest ten clones account for around 0.27% of the sample.

For every CD8+ T cell subset, 250,000 to 300,000 cells were flow-sorted straight into RLT lysis buffer, and each subset was sorted in triplicate. To keep memory contaminants out, a stringent definition of naive CD8+ T cells was applied: CD45RO-CCR7+CD27+CD95-. Using standard density gradient centrifugation, peripheral blood mononuclear cells were isolated from buffy coats. Naive CXCR3-negative and CXCR3-positive CD8+ T cells were flow-sorted using a FACSAria III. An RNeasy Mini Kit was used to extract total RNA from the sorted cells. The data belong to a study of CXCR3-negative and CXCR3-positive naive CD8 T cells (dated by TCRdb to between 2018 and 2021). With regard to the full study: In total, about 150 million TRB reads were obtained, which works out to roughly 1.5 +/- 0.3 million reads per library. Diversity and physicochemical repertoire analyses were performed on 11 donors pooled from two independent experiments. For the TRBV-TRBJ cluster analysis, the naive subsets came from 5 donors, while the memory cells came from 3 donors. Results and caveats for the whole study, not just this receptor: Within the same donor, TRBV-TRBJ usage looked similar between naive CXCR3-negative and CXCR3-positive cells, but memory cells had distinct patterns. TRB CDR3s from CXCR3-positive naive cells showed higher hydrophobicity (lower Kidera factor 4), lower energy, and higher strength and volume indices than CXCR3-negative naive cells. Because surface CD5, which has been linked to self-reactivity in mice, was comparable between naive subsets, TCR interaction strength was also inferred from TRB CDR3 physicochemical properties. Comparably high repertoire diversity was found in both naive subsets, whereas much lower repertoire diversity was found in memory CD8+ T cells. Freshly isolated PBMCs were used for most assays because CXCR3 expression partially decreased after cryopreservation.

The CDR3, from cysteine to phenylalanine, totals 16 residues. No DNA is recorded. The rearrangement combines TRBV12-3 or TRBV12-4 with TRBJ2-7; TCRdb returns TRBD2, unconfirmable since there is no DNA. Sequenced: naive CXCR3- CD8+ T cells from blood. According to the study, the label for this sample's cell subset or site signals: CD45RO-CCR7+CD27+CD95- naive CD8+ T cells lacking CXCR3 (TNR3-). This sequence was found in a human donor in good health. Some clones in this sample may be carry-over from other donors' samples. The CDR3 protein sequence reads: CASSFASGGAMYEQYF.